The T cell receptor (beta chain) under discussion was sequenced for a study of shared clonotypes between healthy human individuals. The naive CD8 fraction comprised CD45RO-negative cells positively selected for CCR7 and excluded terminally differentiated effector memory CD45RA+ cells. The V gene lost 3 bases and the J gene lost 8 bases, with 15 bases spanning the gap. This CDR3 has 14 amino acids. Germline V lookup: CDR1 SGDLS, CDR2 YYNGEE. Replicate PCRs run on sorted subsets employed 150 to 250 ng DNA, about 27,000 T cell genomes. Here immunoSEQ multiplex PCR was the method, and the copy in TCRdb shows in-frame clones only, minus some. The data show 550,000 to 750,000 clones, roughly 95% seen once. A remark on this clone: What it binds is unknown.

Study observations and caveats: Non-shared clonotypes displayed generation probabilities falling below those of clonotypes present in all four donors. What limited the represented genetic and exposure-history diversity was the small number of donors.

This sequence joins TRBV9 and TRBJ2-1; tentative D call: TRBD2 (5 bases). This TCR came from a woman in her 30s in good health. The sequenced sample consisted of naive CD8+ T cells sorted from blood. CDR3 in DNA: TGTGCCAGCAGCGCCGCTAGCAAGGGCGATGAGCAGTTCTTC. It is translated as CASSAASKGDEQFF. Variable domain in full (rest from reference TRBV9 and TRBJ2-1): DSGVTQTPKHLITATGQRVTLRCSPRSGDLSVYWYQQSLDQGLQFLIQYYNGEERAKGNILERFSAQQFPDLHSELNLSSLELGDSALYFCASSAASKGDEQFFGPGTRLTVL.